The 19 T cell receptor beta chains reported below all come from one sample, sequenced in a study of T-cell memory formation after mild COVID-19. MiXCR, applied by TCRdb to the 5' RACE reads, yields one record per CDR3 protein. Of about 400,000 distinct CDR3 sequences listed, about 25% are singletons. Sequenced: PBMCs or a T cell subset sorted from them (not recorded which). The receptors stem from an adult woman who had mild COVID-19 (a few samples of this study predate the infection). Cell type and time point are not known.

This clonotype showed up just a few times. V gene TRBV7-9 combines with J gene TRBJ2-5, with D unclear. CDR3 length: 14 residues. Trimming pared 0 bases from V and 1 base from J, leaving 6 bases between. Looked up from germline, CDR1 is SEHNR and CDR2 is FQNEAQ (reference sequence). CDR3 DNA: TGTGCCAGCAGCTTAGCGGAGCTCCAAGAGACCCAGTACTTC. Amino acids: CASSLAELQETQYF.

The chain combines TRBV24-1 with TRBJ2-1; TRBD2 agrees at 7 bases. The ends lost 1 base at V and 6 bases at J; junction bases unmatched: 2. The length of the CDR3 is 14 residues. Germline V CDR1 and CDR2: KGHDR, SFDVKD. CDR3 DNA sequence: TGTGCCACCAGTGATTTTACTAGCGTCAATGAGCAGTTCTTC. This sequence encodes CATSDFTSVNEQFF.

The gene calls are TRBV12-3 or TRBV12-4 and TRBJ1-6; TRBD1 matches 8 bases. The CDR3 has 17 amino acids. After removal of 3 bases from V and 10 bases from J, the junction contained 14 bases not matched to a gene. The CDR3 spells CASSFAGGLPNWSPLHF. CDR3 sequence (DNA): TGTGCCAGCAGTTTCGCAGGGGGCCTCCCCAATTGGTCACCCCTCCACTTT.

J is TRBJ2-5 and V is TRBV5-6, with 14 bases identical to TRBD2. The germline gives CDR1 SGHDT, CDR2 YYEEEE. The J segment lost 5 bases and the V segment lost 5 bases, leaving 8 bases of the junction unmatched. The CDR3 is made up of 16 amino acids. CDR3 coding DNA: TGTGCCAGCAGACGAGGACTAGCGGGGGGATATGAGACCCAGTACTTC. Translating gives CASRRGLAGGYETQYF.

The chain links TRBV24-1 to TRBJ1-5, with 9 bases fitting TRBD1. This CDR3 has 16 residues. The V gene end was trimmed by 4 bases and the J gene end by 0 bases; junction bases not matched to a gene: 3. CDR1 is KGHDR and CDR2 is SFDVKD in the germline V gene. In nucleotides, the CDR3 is TGTGCCACCAGTGACCGACAGGGGGGTAGCAATCAGCCCCAGCATTTT. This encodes CATSDRQGGSNQPQHF.

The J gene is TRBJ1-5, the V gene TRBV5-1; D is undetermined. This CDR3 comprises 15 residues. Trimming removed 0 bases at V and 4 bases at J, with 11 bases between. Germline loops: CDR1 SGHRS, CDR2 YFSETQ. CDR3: CASSLDLLSNQPQHF. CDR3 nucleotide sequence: TGCGCCAGCAGCTTGGACCTCCTATCAAATCAGCCCCAGCATTTT.

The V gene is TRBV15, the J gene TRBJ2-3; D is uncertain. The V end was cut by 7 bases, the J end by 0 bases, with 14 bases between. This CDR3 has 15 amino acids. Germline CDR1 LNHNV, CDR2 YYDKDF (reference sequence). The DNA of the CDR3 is TGTGCCACCACCCACAGAGTCTCTAGCACAGATACGCAGTATTTT. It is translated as CATTHRVSSTDTQYF.

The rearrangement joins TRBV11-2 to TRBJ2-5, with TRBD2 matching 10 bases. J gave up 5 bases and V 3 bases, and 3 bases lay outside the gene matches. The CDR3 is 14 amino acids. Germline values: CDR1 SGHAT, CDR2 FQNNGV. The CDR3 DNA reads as TGTGCCAGCAGCTTTGAGCGGGAGGGGGAGACCCAGTACTTC. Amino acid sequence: CASSFEREGETQYF.

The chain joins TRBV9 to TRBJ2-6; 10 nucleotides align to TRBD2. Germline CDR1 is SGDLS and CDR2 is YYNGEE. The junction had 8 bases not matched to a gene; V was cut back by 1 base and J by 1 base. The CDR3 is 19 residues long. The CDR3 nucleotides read TGTGCCAGCAGCGTATCCACTAGCGGGATCCGATCTGGGGCCAACGTCCTGACTTTC. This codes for CASSVSTSGIRSGANVLTF.

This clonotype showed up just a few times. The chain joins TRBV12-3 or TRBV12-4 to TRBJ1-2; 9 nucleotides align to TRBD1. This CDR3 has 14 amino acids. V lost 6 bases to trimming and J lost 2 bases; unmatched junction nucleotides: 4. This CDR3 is CASSAGTGNYGYTF. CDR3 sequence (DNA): TGTGCCAGCAGCGCCGGGACAGGGAACTATGGCTACACCTTC.

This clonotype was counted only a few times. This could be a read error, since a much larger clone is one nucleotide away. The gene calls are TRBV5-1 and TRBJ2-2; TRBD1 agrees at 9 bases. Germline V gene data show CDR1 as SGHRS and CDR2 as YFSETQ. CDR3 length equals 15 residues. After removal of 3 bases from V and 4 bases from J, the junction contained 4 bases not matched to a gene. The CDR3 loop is CASSWTGDSTGELFF. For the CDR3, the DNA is TGCGCCAGCAGCTGGACAGGGGACAGCACCGGGGAGCTGTTTTTT.

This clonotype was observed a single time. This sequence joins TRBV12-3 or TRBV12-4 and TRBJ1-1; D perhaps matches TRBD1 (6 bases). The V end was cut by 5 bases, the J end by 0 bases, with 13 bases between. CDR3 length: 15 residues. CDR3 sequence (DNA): TGTGCCAGCAGTCCCGGACAGAGATTGAACACTGAAGCTTTCTTT. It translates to CASSPGQRLNTEAFF.

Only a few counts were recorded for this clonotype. CDR3 nucleotide sequence: TGTGCCAGCAGACCGACAGGGTATAATTCACCCCTCCACTTT. Translating it yields CASRPTGYNSPLHF. V is TRBV6-5 and J is TRBJ1-6; 7 bases match TRBD1. This CDR3 spans 14 amino acids. CDR1 MNHEY and CDR2 SVGAGI come from the germline V gene. The J segment lost 4 bases and the V segment lost 6 bases, leaving 3 bases of the junction unmatched.

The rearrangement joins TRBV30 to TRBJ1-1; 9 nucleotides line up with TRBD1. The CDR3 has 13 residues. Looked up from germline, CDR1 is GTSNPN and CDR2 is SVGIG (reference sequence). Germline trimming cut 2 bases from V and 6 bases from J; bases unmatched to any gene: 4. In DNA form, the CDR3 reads TGTGCCTGGAGTCCCAGGACAGGGGCTGAAGCTTTCTTT. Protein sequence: CAWSPRTGAEAFF.

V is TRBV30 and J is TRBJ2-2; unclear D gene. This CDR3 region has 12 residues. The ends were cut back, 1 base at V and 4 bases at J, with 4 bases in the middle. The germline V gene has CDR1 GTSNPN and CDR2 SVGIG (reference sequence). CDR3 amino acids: CAWSDSTGELFF. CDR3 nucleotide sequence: TGTGCCTGGAGTGACAGCACCGGGGAGCTGTTTTTT.

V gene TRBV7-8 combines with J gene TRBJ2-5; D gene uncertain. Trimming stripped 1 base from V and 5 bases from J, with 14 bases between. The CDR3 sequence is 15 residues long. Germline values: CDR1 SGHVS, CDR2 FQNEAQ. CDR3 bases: TGTGCCAGCAGCTTAGTCGGTTTAGGGCTCGAGACCCAGTACTTC. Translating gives CASSLVGLGLETQYF.

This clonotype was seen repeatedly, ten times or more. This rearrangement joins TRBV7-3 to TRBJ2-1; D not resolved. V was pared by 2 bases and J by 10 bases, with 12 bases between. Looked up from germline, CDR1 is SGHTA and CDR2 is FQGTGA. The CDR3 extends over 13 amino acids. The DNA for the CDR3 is TGTGCCAGCAGCTTATCTTCCGGAGCGGAGCAGTTCTTC. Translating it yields CASSLSSGAEQFF.

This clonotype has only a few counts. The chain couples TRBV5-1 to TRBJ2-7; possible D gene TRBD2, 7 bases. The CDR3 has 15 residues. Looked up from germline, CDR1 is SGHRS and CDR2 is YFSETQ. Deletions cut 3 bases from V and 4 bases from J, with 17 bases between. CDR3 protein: CASSWEAGADYEQYF. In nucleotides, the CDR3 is TGCGCCAGCAGCTGGGAGGCGGGGGCGGATTACGAGCAGTACTTC.

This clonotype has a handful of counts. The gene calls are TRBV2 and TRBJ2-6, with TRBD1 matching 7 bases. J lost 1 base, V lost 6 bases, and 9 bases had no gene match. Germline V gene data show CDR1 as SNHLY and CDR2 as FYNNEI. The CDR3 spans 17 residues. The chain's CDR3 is CASRETGAWSGANVLTF. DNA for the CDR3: TGTGCCAGCAGGGAAACAGGGGCCTGGTCTGGGGCCAACGTCCTGACTTTC.